This T cell receptor beta chain is from a study of blood T cell repertoires in COVID-19. In the study overall: Samples came from the United States, Italy and Spain, spanning acute and convalescent COVID-19.

The ends were cut back, 7 bases at V and 4 bases at J, with 16 bases in the middle. Germline V gene lookup returns CDR1 MDHEN and CDR2 SYDVKM. CDR3 length equals 14 residues. Authors' data handling: Reference gene primer amplification in the assay estimated nucleated cell counts. The repertoire was sequenced with immunoSEQ multiplex PCR; TCRdb's copy has only in-frame clones and lacks some. V and J calls and clone size are as listed in that table; D and trimming were resolved from the DNA. The table shows tens of thousands of clones, with 80% to 90% occurring only once. What was sequenced was peripheral blood. This TCR came from a man in his forties or fifties with acute or convalescent COVID-19. The chain uses TRBV28 and TRBJ1-2; D call uncertain. In DNA form, the CDR3 reads TGTGCCAGCACCTTTTCCCCGGGAACCTATGGCTACACCTTC. Translation gives CASTFSPGTYGYTF.